This passage covers 11 T cell receptor beta chains from one sample sequenced in a study of identical twins. One entry per CDR3 protein results from TCRdb running MiXCR on the 5' RACE reads. The sample carries 430,000 or so distinct CDR3 sequences, approximately 24% recorded once. These records were also assigned to another study, of T cells expressing NK-cell markers.

Sequencing was performed on CD4+ T cells sorted from blood. Every receptor here comes from a woman aged 18-29 years in good health.

This chain connects TRBV20-1 to TRBJ2-7, with 12 bases aligning to TRBD2. The V segment lost 8 bases and the J segment 3 bases; nucleotides outside the gene matches: 5. The CDR3 runs 13 residues. Germline V gives CDR1 DFQATT, CDR2 SNEGSKA (reference sequence). Written as DNA, the CDR3 is TGCAGTTCACTAGCGGGGGGCGACTACGAGCAGTACTTC. Protein product: CSSLAGGDYEQYF.

This clonotype was detected only once. The CDR3 loop reads CASSHGSRTDTQYF. In DNA, the CDR3 is TGTGCCAGCAGCCACGGGAGTCGGACAGATACGCAGTATTTT. This chain links TRBV3-1 with TRBJ2-3; D may be TRBD2 (6 bases). The CDR3 is 14 amino acids. Germline CDR1 LGHDT, CDR2 YNNKEL (reference sequence). Trimming removed 3 bases from V and 3 bases from J, with 10 bases in between.

This rearrangement joins TRBV10-3 to TRBJ2-5; 7 bases map to TRBD2. CDR1 ENHRY and CDR2 SYGVKD come from the germline V gene. With 5 bases clipped from V and 0 bases from J, the junction kept 6 bases outside the gene matches. CDR3 length: 15 residues. CDR3 protein: CAISRASGYQETQYF. The CDR3, as DNA: TGTGCCATCAGTCGGGCTAGCGGTTACCAAGAGACCCAGTACTTC.

The chain is built from TRBV7-9 and TRBJ2-1; weak D call: TRBD1 (6 bases). V was pared by 7 bases and J by 4 bases, with 17 bases between. The CDR3 covers 15 residues. Germline V gene lookup returns CDR1 SEHNR and CDR2 FQNEAQ (reference sequence). CDR3 sequence reads: CASTPPGAAYNEQFF. The CDR3 bases are TGTGCCAGCACCCCACCAGGGGCGGCATACAATGAGCAGTTCTTC.

The chain links TRBV10-3 to TRBJ2-1; 8 bases map to TRBD2. The CDR3 runs to 18 residues. Trimming cost V 7 bases and J 5 bases; bases outside gene matches: 19. Germline V gives CDR1 ENHRY, CDR2 SYGVKD. CDR3 DNA sequence: TGTGCCATCACCCCTCGCTTCGGACTAGGAGCGGGGGACAATGAGCAGTTCTTC. Translation: CAITPRFGLGAGDNEQFF.

The chain uses TRBV6-1 and TRBJ2-2; D may be TRBD2 (6 bases). V lost 5 bases and J lost 4, with 14 bases in between. This CDR3 spans 15 amino acids. Per the germline V gene, CDR1 is MNHNS and CDR2 is SASEGT. In DNA, the CDR3 is TGTGCCAGCAGTAAGGAGGGACGAGTCACCGGGGAGCTGTTTTTT. Amino acids: CASSKEGRVTGELFF.

This clonotype was counted between two and nine times. V and J are TRBV29-1 and TRBJ1-1; no reliable D call. Between the trimmed V and J ends, which lost 3 bases and 0 bases, there was a span of 11 bases. Germline CDR1 and CDR2: SQVTM and ANQGSEA. This CDR3 is built from 14 residues. This chain's CDR3 is CSVEIGQMNTEAFF. CDR3 in DNA: TGCAGCGTTGAGATTGGTCAGATGAACACTGAAGCTTTCTTT.

This clonotype was seen a handful of times. This chain connects TRBV18 to TRBJ1-6; 8 bases match TRBD1. CDR1 and CDR2 from the germline V gene are KGHSH and LQKENI. This CDR3 comprises 15 residues. The ends lost 1 base at V and 10 bases at J; junction bases unmatched: 6. For the CDR3, the DNA is TGTGCCAGCTCACCACATCAGGGGGCGCGGTCACCCCTCCACTTT. Amino acids: CASSPHQGARSPLHF. The whole variable domain, remainder taken from reference TRBV18 and TRBJ1-6, is NAGVMQNPRHLVRRRGQEARLRCSPMKGHSHVYWYRQLPEEGLKFMVYLQKENIIDESGMPKERFSAEFPKEGPSILRIQQVVRGDSAAYFCASSPHQGARSPLHFGNGTRLTVT.

This chain links TRBV6-2 or TRBV6-3 with TRBJ2-5; 7 nucleotides align to TRBD2. V trimming: 0 bases; J trimming: 3 bases; junction bases outside the gene matches: 4. The CDR3 runs 15 residues. Per the germline V gene, CDR1 is MNHEY and CDR2 is SVGEGT. The CDR3 sequence: CASSYSSSGEETQYF. CDR3 DNA: TGTGCCAGCAGTTACTCGTCCAGCGGGGAAGAGACCCAGTACTTC.

This clonotype occurred a few times. The V and J genes are TRBV20-1 and TRBJ2-3; 7 nucleotides align to TRBD2. Trimming took 6 bases from V and 0 from J; bases not matched to a gene: 9. CDR3 size: 15 residues. In germline, CDR1 is DFQATT, CDR2 SNEGSKA (reference sequence). The CDR3 reads CSARQWGGSTDTQYF. In DNA form, the CDR3 reads TGCAGTGCGAGACAGTGGGGGGGAAGCACAGATACGCAGTATTTT.

The count of this clonotype is one. The chain uses TRBV7-2 and TRBJ2-3, with 9 bases matching TRBD1. Trimming cost V 7 bases and J 5 bases; bases outside gene matches: 7. Germline loops: CDR1 SGHTA, CDR2 FQGNSA. CDR3 length: 14 residues. The CDR3 DNA follows: TGTGCCAGCAATCCGGACAGGGGCAAAGATACGCAGTATTTT. Translation gives CASNPDRGKDTQYF. The variable domain in full, completed from reference TRBV7-2 and TRBJ2-3, reads GAGVSQSPSNKVTEKGKDVELRCDPISGHTALYWYRQSLGQGLEFLIYFQGNSAPDKSGLPSDRFSAERTGGSVSTLTIQRTQQEDSAVYLCASNPDRGKDTQYFGPGTRLTVL.